This T cell receptor beta chain was documented in a study of T cells after yellow fever vaccination (dated by TCRdb to between 2018 and 2021). Context from the whole study: The SMART-Seq v4 Ultra Low Input RNA kit was used to prepare libraries from fractions with low cell numbers. To follow T-cell clones before and after both primary and booster YFV17D yellow fever vaccination, bulk TCR alpha and beta repertoires underwent longitudinal sequencing. Two healthy male donors, one aged 18 to 29 and one aged 30 to 40 years, made up the cohort. Bulk PBMC replicates and cell subsets were isolated from blood drawn at multiple timepoints before and after both primary and secondary immunization.

The sample's treatment or condition label is to be understood as: live attenuated yellow fever vaccine strain. PBMCs were isolated from peripheral blood using a standard Ficoll-Paque protocol. Dynabeads CD4 and CD8 positive selection kits were used to isolate CD4 and CD8 T-cell fractions. TriZol was used to extract RNA from bulk PBMCs, CD4 and CD8 fractions, and dextramer-positive and dextramer-negative fractions. Synthesis of TCR cDNA relied on 5'RACE template switching, a step that introduced a universal primer site along with unique molecular identifiers. cDNA synthesis was primed from both the TCR alpha and TCR beta constant segments. Library amplification involved two PCR steps, and the second step added sample barcodes and sequencing adapters. Sequencing of the libraries was done on either Illumina HiSeq 2500 (2x100 bp) or NovaSeq (2x150 bp). Per the source publication's procedure: Reads were demultiplexed and collapsed into UMI consensus sequences with MIGEC, and V(D)J alignment was performed with MiXCR. Using edgeR on replicate PBMC samples, clonotypes were called vaccine-responding if FDR was below 0.01 and the log2 fold change was above 5 up to day 15. Each bulk clonotype received a CD4 or CD8 identity based on whether the sequenced CD4 or CD8 repertoire contained that clonotype at higher abundance. TCRdb trimmed public reads at Q25 via fastp, called clones via MiXCR and kept in-frame beta chains. Merged by CDR3 protein, the rows form single entries marked with the most common genes and DNA. The V and J calls shown here were made by TCRdb, not taken from the authors' results. The sample records 160,000 or so distinct CDR3 sequences, less than 9% of which are singletons. About 2.5% of the sample is taken by the ten largest.

V and J lose 0 bases and 1 base, and a span of 10 bases separates them. From cysteine to phenylalanine, the CDR3 is 15 amino acids long. The only DNA kept is the CDR3, 45 bases in frame from the first base. As encoded in the germline V gene, CDR1 is SGHRS while CDR2 is YFSETQ. Beyond this particular receptor, the publication reports: FACS-sorted repertoires could contain abundant contaminating clonotypes from the bulk population, so computational filtering was required. After the booster, most of the clones that had expanded following primary vaccination were detected again (roughly 96% of CD4 and around 90% of CD8), which suggests that memory was broadly maintained. The study included only two donors, which limits how far the findings can be generalized. Compared with the primary T-cell response, the secondary T-cell response was faster but weaker, reaching its peak on day 5 rather than on day 15. A small fraction of clonotypes showed up in both the CD4 and CD8 compartments, probably as a result of convergent recombination.

This clonotype was seen many times. No antigen is known for it. No per-base quality is available; no much larger clone lies one base away. The chain joins TRBV5-1 to TRBJ2-5, and perhaps TRBD2 as D gene, on 5 matching bases. The specimen comprised CD4+ T cells sorted from PBMCs, sampled about 5 days after the first yellow fever vaccination. The TCR sequence derives from a man younger than 35 who received the YFV17D yellow fever vaccine. The CDR3 loop reads CASSLAGGSQETQYF. The DNA sequence reads TGCGCCAGCAGCTTGGCCGGAGGTTCCCAAGAGACCCAGTACTTC.